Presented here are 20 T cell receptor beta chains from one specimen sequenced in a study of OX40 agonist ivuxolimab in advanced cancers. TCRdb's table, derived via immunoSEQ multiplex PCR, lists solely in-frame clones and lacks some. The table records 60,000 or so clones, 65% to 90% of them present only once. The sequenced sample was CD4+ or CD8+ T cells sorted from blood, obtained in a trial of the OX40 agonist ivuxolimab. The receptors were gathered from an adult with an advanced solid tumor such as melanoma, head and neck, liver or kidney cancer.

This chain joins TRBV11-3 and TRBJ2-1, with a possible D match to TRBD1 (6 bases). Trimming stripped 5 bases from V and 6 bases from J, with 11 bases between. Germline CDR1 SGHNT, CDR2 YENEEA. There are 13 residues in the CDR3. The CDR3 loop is CASSLQGSNEQFF. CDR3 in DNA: TGTGCCAGCAGCCTCCAGGGGAGCAATGAGCAGTTCTTC.

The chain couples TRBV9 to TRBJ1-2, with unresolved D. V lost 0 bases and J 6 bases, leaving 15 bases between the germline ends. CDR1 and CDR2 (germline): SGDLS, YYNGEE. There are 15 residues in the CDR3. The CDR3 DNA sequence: TGTGCCAGCAGCGTAGATCTAGGCAGCTTAGATGGCTACACCTTC. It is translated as CASSVDLGSLDGYTF.

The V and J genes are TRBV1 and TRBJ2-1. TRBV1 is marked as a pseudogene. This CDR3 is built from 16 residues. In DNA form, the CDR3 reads TGCACCAGCAGCCAAACCTCACTAAACAGCCGCAATGAACAGTTCTTC. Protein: CTSSQTSLNSRNEQFF.

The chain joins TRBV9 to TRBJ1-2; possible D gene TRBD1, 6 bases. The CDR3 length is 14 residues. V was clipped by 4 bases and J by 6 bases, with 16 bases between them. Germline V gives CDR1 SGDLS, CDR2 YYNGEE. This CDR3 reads CASSRLVGGDGYTF. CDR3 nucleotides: TGTGCCAGCAGCCGTTTAGTGGGGGGCGATGGCTACACCTTC.

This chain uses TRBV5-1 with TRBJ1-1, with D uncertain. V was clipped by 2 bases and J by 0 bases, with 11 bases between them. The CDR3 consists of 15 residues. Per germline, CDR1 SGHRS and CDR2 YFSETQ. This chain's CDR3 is CASSFLGEMNTEAFF. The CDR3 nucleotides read TGCGCCAGCAGCTTCTTAGGAGAAATGAACACTGAAGCTTTCTTT.

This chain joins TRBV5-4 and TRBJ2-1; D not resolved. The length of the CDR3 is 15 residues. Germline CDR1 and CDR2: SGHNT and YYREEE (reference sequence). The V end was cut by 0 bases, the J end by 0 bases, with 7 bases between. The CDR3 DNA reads TGTGCCAGCAGCTTGGGGCTACCCTCCTACAATGAGCAGTTCTTC. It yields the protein CASSLGLPSYNEQFF.

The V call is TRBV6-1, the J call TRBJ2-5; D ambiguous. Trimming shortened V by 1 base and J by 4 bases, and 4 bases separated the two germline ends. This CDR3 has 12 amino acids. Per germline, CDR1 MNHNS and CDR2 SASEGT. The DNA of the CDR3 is TGTGCCAGCAGTGAAGTGGCAGAGACCCAGTACTTC. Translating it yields CASSEVAETQYF.

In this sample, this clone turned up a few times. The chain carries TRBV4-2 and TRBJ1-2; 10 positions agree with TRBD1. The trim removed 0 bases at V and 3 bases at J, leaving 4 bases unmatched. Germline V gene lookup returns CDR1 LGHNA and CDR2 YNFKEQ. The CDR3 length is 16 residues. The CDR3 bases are TGTGCCAGCAGCCAAGATGGGACAGGGGTTTACTATGGCTACACCTTC. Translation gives CASSQDGTGVYYGYTF.

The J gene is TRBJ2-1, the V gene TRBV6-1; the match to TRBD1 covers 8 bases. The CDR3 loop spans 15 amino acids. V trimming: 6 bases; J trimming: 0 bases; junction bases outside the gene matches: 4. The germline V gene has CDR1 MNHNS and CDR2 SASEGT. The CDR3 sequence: CASSRQGPSYNEQFF. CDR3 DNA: TGTGCCAGCAGCCGACAGGGGCCCTCCTACAATGAGCAGTTCTTC.

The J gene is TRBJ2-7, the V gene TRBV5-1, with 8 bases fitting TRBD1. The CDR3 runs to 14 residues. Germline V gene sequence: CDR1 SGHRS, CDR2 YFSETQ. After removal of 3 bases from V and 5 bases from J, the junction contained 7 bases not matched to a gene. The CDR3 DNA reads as TGCGCCAGCAGCTCAACAGGGGGGAAGGACGAGCAGTACTTC. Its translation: CASSSTGGKDEQYF. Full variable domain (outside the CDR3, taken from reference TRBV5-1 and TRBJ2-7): KAGVTQTPRYLIKTRGQQVTLSCSPISGHRSVSWYQQTPGQGLQFLFEYFSETQRNKGNFPGRFSGRQFSNSRSEMNVSTLELGDSALYLCASSSTGGKDEQYFGPGTRLTVT.

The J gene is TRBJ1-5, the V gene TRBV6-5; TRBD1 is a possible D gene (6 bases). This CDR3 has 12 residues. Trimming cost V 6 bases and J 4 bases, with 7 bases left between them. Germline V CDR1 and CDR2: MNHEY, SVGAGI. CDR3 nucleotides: TGTGCCAGCAGAACAGGGAATCAGCCCCAGCATTTT. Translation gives CASRTGNQPQHF.

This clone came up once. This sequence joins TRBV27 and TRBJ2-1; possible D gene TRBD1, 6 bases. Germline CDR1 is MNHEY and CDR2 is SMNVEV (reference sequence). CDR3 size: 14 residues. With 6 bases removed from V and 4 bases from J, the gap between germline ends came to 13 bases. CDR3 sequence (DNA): TGTGCCAGCAGGTCGGGACAACTTTACAATGAGCAGTTCTTC. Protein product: CASRSGQLYNEQFF.

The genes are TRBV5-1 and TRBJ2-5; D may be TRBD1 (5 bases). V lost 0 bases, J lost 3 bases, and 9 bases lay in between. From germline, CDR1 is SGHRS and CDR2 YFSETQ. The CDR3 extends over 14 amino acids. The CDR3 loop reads CASSLGGTEETQYF. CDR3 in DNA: TGCGCCAGCAGCTTGGGGGGCACCGAAGAGACCCAGTACTTC.

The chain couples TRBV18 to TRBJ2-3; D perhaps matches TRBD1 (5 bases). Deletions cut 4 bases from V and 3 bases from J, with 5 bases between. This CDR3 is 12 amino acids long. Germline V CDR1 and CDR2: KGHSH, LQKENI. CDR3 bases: TGTGCCAGCTCACAGGGGACAGATACGCAGTATTTT. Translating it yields CASSQGTDTQYF.

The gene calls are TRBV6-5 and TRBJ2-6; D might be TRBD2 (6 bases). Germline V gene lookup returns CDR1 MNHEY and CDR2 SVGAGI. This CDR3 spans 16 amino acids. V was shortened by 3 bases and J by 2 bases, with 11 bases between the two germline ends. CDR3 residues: CASSYFGGTGANVLTF. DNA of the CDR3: TGTGCCAGCAGTTATTTTGGCGGGACTGGGGCCAACGTCCTGACTTTC.

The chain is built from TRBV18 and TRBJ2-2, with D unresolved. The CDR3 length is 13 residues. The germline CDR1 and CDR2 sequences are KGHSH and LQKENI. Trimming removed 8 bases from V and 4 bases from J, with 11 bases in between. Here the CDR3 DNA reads TGTGCCAGCACCGGGTTCGGCACCGGGGAGCTGTTTTTT. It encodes CASTGFGTGELFF.

CDR3 protein: CASSLEGGLNTGELFF. The CDR3 region has the DNA TGCGCCAGCAGCTTGGAGGGGGGTTTGAACACCGGGGAGCTGTTTTTT. The rearrangement links TRBV5-1 to TRBJ2-2, with D perhaps matching TRBD1 or TRBD2 (6 bases each). V was trimmed by 0 bases and J by 1 base, leaving 10 bases between them. The V gene's germline CDR1 is SGHRS and CDR2 YFSETQ. This CDR3 is built from 16 residues.

Here the CDR3 reads CASKSAEGVGEKLFF. In DNA form, the CDR3 reads TGTGCCAGCAAATCGGCGGAGGGGGTGGGAGAAAAACTGTTTTTT. The chain couples TRBV27 to TRBJ1-4, with D perhaps matching TRBD1 (6 bases). Germline lookup yields CDR1 MNHEY and CDR2 SMNVEV (reference sequence). This CDR3 comprises 15 residues. With 7 bases removed from V and 8 bases from J, the gap between germline ends came to 20 bases.

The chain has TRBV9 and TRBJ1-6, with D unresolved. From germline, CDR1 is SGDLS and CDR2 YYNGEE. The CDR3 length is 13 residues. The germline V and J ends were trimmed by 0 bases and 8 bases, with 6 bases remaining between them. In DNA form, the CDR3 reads TGTGCCAGCAGCGTAGTCGGGGATTCACCCCTCCACTTT. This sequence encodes CASSVVGDSPLHF.

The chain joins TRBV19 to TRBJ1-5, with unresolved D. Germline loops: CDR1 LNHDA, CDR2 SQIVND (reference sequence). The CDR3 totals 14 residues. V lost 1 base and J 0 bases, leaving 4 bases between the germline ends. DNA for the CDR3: TGTGCCAGTAGTATAGGGCCTAGCAATCAGCCCCAGCATTTT. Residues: CASSIGPSNQPQHF. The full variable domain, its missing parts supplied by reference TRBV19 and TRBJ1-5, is DGGITQSPKYLFRKEGQNVTLSCEQNLNHDAMYWYRQDPGQGLRLIYYSQIVNDFQKGDIAEGYSVSREKKESFPLTVTSAQKNPTAFYLCASSIGPSNQPQHFGDGTRLSIL.